Below, one TCR beta chain is given with its context. Its antigen remains unidentified. 13 Jbeta primers and 60 Vbeta primers were used for the PCR. Assay used: immunoSEQ multiplex PCR; TCRdb lists only in-frame clones, some missing. This table has around 120,000 clones, 60% to 85% appearing once. Donors consisted of healthy bone marrow donors. This sample is drawn from a study of cytomegalovirus exposure and HLA in healthy donors. V was pared by 3 bases and J by 9 bases, with 10 bases of the junction left unmatched. Per germline, CDR1 MNHNS and CDR2 SASEGT. There are 16 residues in the CDR3. General study findings and limits: DRB1 had the most TCR associations and HLA-C the fewest, a later analysis found, with rates varying by HLA locus. Later on, an analysis found that several of the most significant clusters appeared to be linked to common viral pathogens, which included parvovirus B19. Earlier analysis yielded a pattern in which most TCR beta V segments were productive about 87% or about 30% of the time.

The sequenced material came from PBMCs. The genes are TRBV6-1 and TRBJ2-1; 11 nucleotides match TRBD1. This TCR was recovered from a woman aged 40 to 55 in good health and CMV-seropositive. The CDR3: CASSEPLGQGVGEQFF. The DNA for the CDR3 is TGTGCCAGCAGTGAGCCATTGGGACAGGGGGTCGGTGAGCAGTTCTTC.